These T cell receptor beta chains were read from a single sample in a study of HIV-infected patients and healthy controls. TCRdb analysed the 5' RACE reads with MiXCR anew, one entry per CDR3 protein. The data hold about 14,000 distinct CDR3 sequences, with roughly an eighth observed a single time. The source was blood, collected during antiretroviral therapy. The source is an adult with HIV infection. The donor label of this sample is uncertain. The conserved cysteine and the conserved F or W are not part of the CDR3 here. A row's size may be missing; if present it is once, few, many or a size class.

cdr3_aa: ASTPGSYNEQF
clone_size: many
v_call: TRBV12-3/TRBV12-4
j_call: TRBJ2-1

cdr3_aa: ASSFHVDRLAEAF
clone_size: medium-sized
v_call: TRBV7-9
j_call: TRBJ1-1

cdr3_aa: SVETDVAVTEAF
clone_size: many
v_call: TRBV29-1
j_call: TRBJ1-1

cdr3_aa: ATSRAPESTDTQY
clone_size: many
v_call: TRBV15
j_call: TRBJ2-3

cdr3_aa: ASTPGQGQETQY
clone_size: NA
v_call: TRBV5-1
j_call: TRBJ2-5

cdr3_aa: ASSGMGGINQPQH
clone_size: many
v_call: TRBV2
j_call: TRBJ1-5

cdr3_aa: ASSQGVTSGNEQY
clone_size: many
v_call: TRBV3-1
j_call: TRBJ2-7

cdr3_aa: ATTIGLGYEQY
clone_size: large
v_call: TRBV28
j_call: TRBJ2-7

cdr3_aa: ASKQGFTGELF
clone_size: many
v_call: TRBV5-5
j_call: TRBJ2-2

cdr3_aa: SARLGTEYGYT
clone_size: many
v_call: TRBV20-1
j_call: TRBJ1-2

cdr3_aa: ASSSYRTTGELF
clone_size: few
v_call: TRBV7-8
j_call: TRBJ2-2

cdr3_aa: ASSPSLGSNEQF
clone_size: many
v_call: TRBV5-4
j_call: TRBJ2-1

cdr3_aa: ASSSRAQTAGANVLT
clone_size: NA
v_call: TRBV5-1
j_call: TRBJ2-6

cdr3_aa: ASSRGYEQY
clone_size: few
v_call: TRBV3-1
j_call: TRBJ2-7

cdr3_aa: ASSPGGSDTQY
clone_size: NA
v_call: TRBV18
j_call: TRBJ2-3

cdr3_aa: ASSIQVEETQY
clone_size: many
v_call: TRBV5-5
j_call: TRBJ2-5

cdr3_aa: AIRTEVQETQY
clone_size: few
v_call: TRBV6-1
j_call: TRBJ2-5

cdr3_aa: SAKPENIQY
clone_size: few
v_call: TRBV20-1
j_call: TRBJ2-4

cdr3_aa: SARDREGRHGSKLF
clone_size: many
v_call: TRBV20-1
j_call: TRBJ1-4

cdr3_aa: SVEETRPSGVGYNEQF
clone_size: NA
v_call: TRBV29-1
j_call: TRBJ2-1

cdr3_aa: ASSWHKTGTYEQY
clone_size: many
v_call: TRBV28
j_call: TRBJ2-7

cdr3_aa: ASSSTGANYNSPLH
clone_size: few
v_call: TRBV7-8
j_call: TRBJ1-6

cdr3_aa: ASSEGGLPNQPQH
clone_size: many
v_call: TRBV2
j_call: TRBJ1-5

cdr3_aa: ASKERGRGSEAF
clone_size: NA
v_call: TRBV2
j_call: TRBJ1-1

cdr3_aa: SARDSRELRETQY
clone_size: many
v_call: TRBV20-1
j_call: TRBJ2-5

cdr3_aa: ASSLGDTDTQY
clone_size: many
v_call: TRBV5-5
j_call: TRBJ2-3

cdr3_aa: ASSLGYGTSYNEQF
clone_size: many
v_call: TRBV7-9
j_call: TRBJ2-1

cdr3_aa: ASSEAGRVYGYT
clone_size: NA
v_call: TRBV2
j_call: TRBJ1-2

cdr3_aa: ASNPVPGSSSGANVLT
clone_size: NA
v_call: TRBV19
j_call: TRBJ2-6

cdr3_aa: ASSLVGRRSGDEQF
clone_size: many
v_call: TRBV5-1
j_call: TRBJ2-1

cdr3_aa: ASSRVDTQY
clone_size: many
v_call: TRBV11-2
j_call: TRBJ2-3

cdr3_aa: ASSANSVSEQY
clone_size: few
v_call: TRBV6-1
j_call: TRBJ2-7

cdr3_aa: ASSYGLAGSEQF
clone_size: many
v_call: TRBV5-1
j_call: TRBJ2-1

cdr3_aa: ASSLRAENTEAF
clone_size: NA
v_call: TRBV5-1
j_call: TRBJ1-1

cdr3_aa: ASSLRTGTNYGYT
clone_size: many
v_call: TRBV5-1
j_call: TRBJ1-2

cdr3_aa: ASSQDRRSAEETQY
clone_size: many
v_call: TRBV14
j_call: TRBJ2-5

cdr3_aa: ASSWTGGETQY
clone_size: many
v_call: TRBV7-3
j_call: TRBJ2-5

cdr3_aa: ASSLEATITEAF
clone_size: many
v_call: TRBV5-5
j_call: TRBJ1-1

cdr3_aa: ASEGWGTDNQPQH
clone_size: many
v_call: TRBV19
j_call: TRBJ1-5

cdr3_aa: ASSRDRSSSYNEQF
clone_size: many
v_call: TRBV11-3
j_call: TRBJ2-1

cdr3_aa: SVAGPYEQY
clone_size: many
v_call: TRBV29-1
j_call: TRBJ2-7

cdr3_aa: ASSDYGGSGANVLT
clone_size: many
v_call: TRBV10-2
j_call: TRBJ2-6

cdr3_aa: ASSQGAGIYAEAF
clone_size: many
v_call: TRBV4-1
j_call: TRBJ1-1

cdr3_aa: ASSTRYGEQF
clone_size: medium-sized
v_call: TRBV28
j_call: TRBJ2-1

cdr3_aa: ASSLGRTSYEQY
clone_size: medium-sized
v_call: TRBV5-6
j_call: TRBJ2-7

cdr3_aa: ASSLEGRLDTDTQY
clone_size: many
v_call: TRBV5-1
j_call: TRBJ2-3

cdr3_aa: ASSLSGSGDTQY
clone_size: NA
v_call: TRBV5-1
j_call: TRBJ2-3

cdr3_aa: ASSPRSDLFISFSYNEQF
clone_size: many
v_call: TRBV18
j_call: TRBJ2-1

cdr3_aa: ASSVIAGGDNEQF
clone_size: many
v_call: TRBV9
j_call: TRBJ2-1

cdr3_aa: ASSSTGGPNTGELF
clone_size: medium-sized
v_call: TRBV7-9
j_call: TRBJ2-2

cdr3_aa: ASSHQGAGETQY
clone_size: many
v_call: TRBV4-1
j_call: TRBJ2-5

cdr3_aa: AISQGGASSPLH
clone_size: many
v_call: TRBV10-3
j_call: TRBJ1-6

cdr3_aa: ASSGTQQNTEAF
clone_size: many
v_call: TRBV5-4
j_call: TRBJ1-1

cdr3_aa: SARDSGGASLETQY
clone_size: NA
v_call: TRBV20-1
j_call: TRBJ2-5

cdr3_aa: SVRPGRSSYEQY
clone_size: NA
v_call: TRBV29-1
j_call: TRBJ2-7

cdr3_aa: ASSYRLSTDTQY
clone_size: NA
v_call: TRBV12-3/TRBV12-4
j_call: TRBJ2-3

cdr3_aa: SVSQPGARDEQF
clone_size: many
v_call: TRBV29-1
j_call: TRBJ2-1

cdr3_aa: ASSHTSGTYQETQY
clone_size: many
v_call: TRBV12-3/TRBV12-4
j_call: TRBJ2-5

cdr3_aa: ASSLLDSYEQY
clone_size: NA
v_call: TRBV5-1
j_call: TRBJ2-7

cdr3_aa: ASSATSGRPPYNEQF
clone_size: few
v_call: TRBV6-1
j_call: TRBJ2-1